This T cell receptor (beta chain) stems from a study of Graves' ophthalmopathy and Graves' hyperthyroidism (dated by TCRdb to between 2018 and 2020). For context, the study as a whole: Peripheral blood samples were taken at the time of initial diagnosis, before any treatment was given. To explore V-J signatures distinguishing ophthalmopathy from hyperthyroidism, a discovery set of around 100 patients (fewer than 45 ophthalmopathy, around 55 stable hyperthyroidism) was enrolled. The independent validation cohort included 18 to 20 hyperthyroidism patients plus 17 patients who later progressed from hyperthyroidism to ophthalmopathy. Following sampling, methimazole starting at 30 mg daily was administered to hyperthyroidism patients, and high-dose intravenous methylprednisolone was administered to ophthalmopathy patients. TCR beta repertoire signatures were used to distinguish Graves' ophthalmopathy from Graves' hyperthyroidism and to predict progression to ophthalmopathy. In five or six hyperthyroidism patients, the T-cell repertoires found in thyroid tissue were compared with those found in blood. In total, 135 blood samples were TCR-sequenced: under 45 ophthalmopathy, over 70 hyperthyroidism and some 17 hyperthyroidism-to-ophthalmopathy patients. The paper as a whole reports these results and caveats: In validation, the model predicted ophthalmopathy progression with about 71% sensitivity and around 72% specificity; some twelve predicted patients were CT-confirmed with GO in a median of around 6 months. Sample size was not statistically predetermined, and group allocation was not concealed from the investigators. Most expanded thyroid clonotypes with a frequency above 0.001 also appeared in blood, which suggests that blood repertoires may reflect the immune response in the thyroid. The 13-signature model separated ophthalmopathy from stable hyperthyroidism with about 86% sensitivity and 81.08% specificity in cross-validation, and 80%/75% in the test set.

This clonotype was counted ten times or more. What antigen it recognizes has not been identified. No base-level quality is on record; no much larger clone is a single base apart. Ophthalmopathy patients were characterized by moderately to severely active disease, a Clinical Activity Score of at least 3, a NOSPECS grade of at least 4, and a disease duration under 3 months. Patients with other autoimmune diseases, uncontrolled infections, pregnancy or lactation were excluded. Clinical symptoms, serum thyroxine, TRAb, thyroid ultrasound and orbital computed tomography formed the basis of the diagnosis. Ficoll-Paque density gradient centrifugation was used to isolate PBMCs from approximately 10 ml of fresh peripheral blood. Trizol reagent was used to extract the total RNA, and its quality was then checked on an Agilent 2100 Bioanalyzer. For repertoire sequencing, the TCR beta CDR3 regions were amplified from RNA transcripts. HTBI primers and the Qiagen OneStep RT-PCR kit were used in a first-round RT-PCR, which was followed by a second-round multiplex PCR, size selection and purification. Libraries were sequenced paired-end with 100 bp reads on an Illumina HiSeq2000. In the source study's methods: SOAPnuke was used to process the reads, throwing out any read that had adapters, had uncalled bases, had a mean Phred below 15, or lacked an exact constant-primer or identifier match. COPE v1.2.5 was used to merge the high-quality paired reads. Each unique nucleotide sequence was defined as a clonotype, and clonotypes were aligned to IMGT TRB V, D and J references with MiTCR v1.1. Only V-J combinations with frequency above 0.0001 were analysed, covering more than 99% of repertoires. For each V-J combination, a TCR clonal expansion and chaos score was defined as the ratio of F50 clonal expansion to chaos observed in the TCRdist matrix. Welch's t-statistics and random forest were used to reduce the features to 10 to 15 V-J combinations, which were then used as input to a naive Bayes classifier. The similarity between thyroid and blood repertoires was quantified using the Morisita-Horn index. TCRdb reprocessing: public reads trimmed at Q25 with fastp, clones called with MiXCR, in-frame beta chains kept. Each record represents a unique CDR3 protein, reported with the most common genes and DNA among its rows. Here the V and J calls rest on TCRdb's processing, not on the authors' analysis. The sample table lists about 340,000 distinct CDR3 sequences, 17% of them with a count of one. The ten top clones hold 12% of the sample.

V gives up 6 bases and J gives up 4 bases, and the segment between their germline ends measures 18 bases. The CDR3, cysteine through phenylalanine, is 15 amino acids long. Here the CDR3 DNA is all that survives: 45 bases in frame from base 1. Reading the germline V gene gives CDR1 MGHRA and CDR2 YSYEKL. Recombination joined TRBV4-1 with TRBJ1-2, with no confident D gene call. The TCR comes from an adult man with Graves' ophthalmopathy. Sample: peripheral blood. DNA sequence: TGCGCCAGCAGAGAGGAACCCCAACTTAGCTATGGCTACACCTTC. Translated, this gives CASREEPQLSYGYTF.